Listed here are 24 T cell receptor beta chains from one sample, sequenced in a study of cytomegalovirus exposure and HLA in healthy donors. Primers for the PCR totalled 60 Vbeta and 13 Jbeta. The table came from immunoSEQ multiplex PCR; TCRdb's copy has only in-frame clones and leaves some out. This sample has about 150,000 clones, with around 80% found just once. Sequenced sample: PBMCs. These receptors all come from a boy aged 2 to 10 in good health and CMV-seronegative.

The chain joins TRBV6-5 to TRBJ1-1; D call uncertain. Trimming removed 4 bases from V and 4 bases from J, with 10 bases in between. CDR3 length equals 13 residues. Germline CDR1 is MNHEY and CDR2 is SVGAGI. The CDR3 loop is CASSFTGATEAFF. CDR3 bases: TGTGCCAGCAGTTTCACGGGAGCCACTGAAGCTTTCTTT.

The rearrangement joins TRBV6-5 to TRBJ2-6; D gene ambiguous. Trimming left V 4 bases short and J 0 bases short, with 7 bases between. The germline V gene encodes CDR1 MNHEY and CDR2 SVGAGI. This CDR3 spans 15 amino acids. As DNA, the CDR3 is TGTGCCAGCAGTTCCAGGCCCTCTGGGGCCAACGTCCTGACTTTC. This codes for CASSSRPSGANVLTF.

The V call is TRBV5-5, the J call TRBJ1-1, with a weak D call TRBD1 (5 bases). Germline V gene sequence: CDR1 SGHKS, CDR2 YYEKEE (reference sequence). V was pared by 3 bases and J by 8 bases, with 11 bases between. This CDR3 is built from 12 residues. CDR3 in DNA: TGTGCCAGCAGCTCGCAGGGTCGGGAAGCTTTCTTT. Encoded protein: CASSSQGREAFF.

The chain carries TRBV12-5 and TRBJ2-5, with 9 bases aligning to TRBD2. Losses at the gene ends were 4 bases for V and 5 bases for J; bases not matched to a gene: 14. The germline CDR1 and CDR2 sequences are LGHNT and FRNRAP. The CDR3 runs 17 residues. The CDR3 coding sequence is TGTGCTAGTGGTTCTCCCACGGCGGGAGGGACGGAGGAGACCCAGTACTTC. It codes for CASGSPTAGGTEETQYF.

The CDR3 coding sequence is TGTGCCAGTACCCCGGGAAACAGCGCAACTAATGAAAAACTGTTTTTT. Protein sequence: CASTPGNSATNEKLFF. The chain combines TRBV19 with TRBJ1-4; unclear D gene. The CDR3 runs to 16 residues. V was shortened by 7 bases and J by 0 bases, with 15 bases between the two germline ends. CDR1 and CDR2 from the germline V gene are LNHDA and SQIVND (reference sequence).

The chain couples TRBV14 to TRBJ1-2; D uncertain. Trimming pared 1 base from V and 5 bases from J, leaving 8 bases between. The germline V gene has CDR1 SGHDN and CDR2 FVKESK. The CDR3 totals 13 residues. CDR3 amino acids: CASSQVGRYGYTF. The CDR3 bases are TGTGCCAGCAGCCAAGTGGGGAGATATGGCTACACCTTC.

The rearrangement uses TRBV6-6 and TRBJ2-7, with D perhaps matching TRBD2 (5 bases). The CDR3 has 13 amino acids. Between the trimmed V and J ends, which lost 10 bases and 5 bases, there was a span of 18 bases. Germline values: CDR1 MNHNY, CDR2 SVGAGI (reference sequence). CDR3 sequence reads: CATTSRAENEQYV. The CDR3 DNA sequence: TGTGCCACAACGTCGAGAGCGGAGAACGAGCAGTACGTC.

This clone showed up just a few times. The chain carries TRBV5-5 and TRBJ2-5; D might be TRBD1 (7 bases). In germline, CDR1 is SGHKS, CDR2 YYEKEE (reference sequence). Trimming took off 4 bases at V and 2 bases at J, with 15 bases between the two ends. This CDR3 has 15 amino acids. The CDR3 spells CASSAPGGRQETQYF. The DNA for the CDR3 is TGTGCCAGCAGCGCCCCAGGGGGGAGGCAAGAGACCCAGTACTTC.

The chain links TRBV29-1 to TRBJ2-5, with 11 nucleotides matching TRBD2. V was clipped by 4 bases and J by 6 bases; unmatched bases: 13. Germline loops: CDR1 SQVTM, CDR2 ANQGSEA. The CDR3 runs to 16 residues. CDR3 DNA: TGCAGCGTTGTCGTTCTAGCGGGGGGTAGAGGACAGACCCAGTACTTC. It encodes CSVVVLAGGRGQTQYF.

The chain is built from TRBV29-1 and TRBJ1-1; D possibly corresponds to TRBD1 (6 bases). The length of the CDR3 is 14 residues. V was pared by 6 bases and J by 0 bases, with 14 bases between. In germline, CDR1 is SQVTM, CDR2 ANQGSEA. CDR3: CSVGQGRVNTEAFF. CDR3 nucleotide sequence: TGCAGCGTGGGCCAGGGGAGGGTGAACACTGAAGCTTTCTTT.

This clone was found a few times. V gene TRBV5-4 combines with J gene TRBJ1-1; 8 bases are a match to TRBD1. V lost 2 bases and J lost 1; bases outside the gene matches: 1. CDR3 length: 14 residues. Germline assignment: CDR1 SGHNT and CDR2 YYREEE (reference sequence). The CDR3 spells CASSFTGGNTEAFF. The CDR3 DNA is TGTGCCAGCAGCTTTACAGGGGGGAACACTGAAGCTTTCTTT.

This chain uses TRBV6-1 with TRBJ2-5, with 7 bases aligning to TRBD1. The V and J ends lost 4 bases and 5 bases, in that order; junction bases with no gene match: 10. The CDR3 extends over 15 amino acids. Germline V lookup: CDR1 MNHNS, CDR2 SASEGT. CDR3 DNA: TGTGCCAGCAGTGCCCGCCTCGACAGGGACGAGACCCAGTACTTC. It translates to CASSARLDRDETQYF.

The chain carries TRBV29-1 and TRBJ1-2, with TRBD1 matching over 11 bases. The CDR3 has 16 residues. Trimming took 4 bases from V and 4 from J; bases not matched to a gene: 11. Per the germline V gene, CDR1 is SQVTM and CDR2 is ANQGSEA. The CDR3 is CSVVPGQGVNPYGYTF. Here the CDR3 DNA reads TGCAGCGTTGTCCCGGGACAGGGGGTTAACCCCTATGGCTACACCTTC.

The chain couples TRBV30 to TRBJ1-6; 11 bases agree with TRBD1. CDR1 and CDR2 (germline): GTSNPN, SVGIG (reference sequence). The ends lost 5 bases at V and 9 bases at J; junction bases unmatched: 12. This CDR3 is 16 amino acids long. CDR3 sequence reads: CAWERRTGGLGSPLHF. As DNA, the CDR3 is TGTGCCTGGGAACGTCGGACAGGGGGCCTTGGTTCACCCCTCCACTTT. The complete variable domain, with remaining parts taken from reference TRBV30 and TRBJ1-6, reads SQTIHQWPATLVQPVGSPLSLECTVEGTSNPNLYWYRQAAGRGLQLLFYSVGIGQISSEVPQNLSASRPQDRQFILSSKKLLLSDSGFYLCAWERRTGGLGSPLHFGNGTRLTVT.

The genes are TRBV13 and TRBJ1-2; 8 nucleotides align to TRBD1. Trimming at V came to 4 bases and at J to 3 bases, leaving 7 bases not matched to a gene. The CDR3 totals 15 residues. CDR1 PRHDT and CDR2 FYEKMQ come from the germline V gene (reference sequence). CDR3 amino acids: CASSSGQGWDYGYTF. In DNA, the CDR3 is TGTGCCAGCAGCTCCGGACAGGGATGGGACTATGGCTACACCTTC.

J is TRBJ2-5 and V is TRBV9; D gene ambiguous. V lost 0 bases and J lost 5, with 14 bases in between. The germline CDR1 and CDR2 sequences are SGDLS and YYNGEE. The CDR3 extends over 15 amino acids. This chain's CDR3 is CASSVAPTGLETQYF. The CDR3 bases are TGTGCCAGCAGCGTAGCCCCCACGGGTTTGGAGACCCAGTACTTC.

The chain couples TRBV6-1 to TRBJ2-5; maybe TRBD1 (5 bases). This CDR3 is 13 amino acids long. Trimming stripped 2 bases from V and 5 bases from J, with 9 bases between. Germline values: CDR1 MNHNS, CDR2 SASEGT. DNA for the CDR3: TGTGCCAGCAGTGAACTGACAGAGGAGACCCAGTACTTC. Its protein is CASSELTEETQYF.

The chain joins TRBV10-3 to TRBJ1-1, with a possible D match to TRBD1 (6 bases). Trimming stripped 7 bases from V and 4 bases from J, with 16 bases between. The length of the CDR3 is 14 residues. Germline-derived CDR1 and CDR2 are ENHRY and SYGVKD. The CDR3 here is CAITDPRGGTEAFF. CDR3 sequence (DNA): TGTGCCATCACAGATCCCAGGGGCGGCACTGAAGCTTTCTTT.

V is TRBV7-9 and J is TRBJ2-7, with 7 bases aligning to TRBD1. Looked up from germline, CDR1 is SEHNR and CDR2 is FQNEAQ (reference sequence). Trimming took 0 bases from V and 2 from J; bases not matched to a gene: 4. This CDR3 is 15 amino acids long. CDR3 sequence: CASSLADRLTYEQYF. The DNA of the CDR3 is TGTGCCAGCAGCTTAGCGGACAGGTTAACCTACGAGCAGTACTTC. The full variable domain, completed using reference TRBV7-9 and TRBJ2-7, is DTGVSQNPRHKITKRGQNVTFRCDPISEHNRLYWYRQTLGQGPEFLTYFQNEAQLEKSRLLSDRFSAERPKGSFSTLEIQRTEQGDSAMYLCASSLADRLTYEQYFGPGTRLTVT.

This chain connects TRBV9 to TRBJ2-1; 8 bases agree with TRBD2. CDR1 is SGDLS, CDR2 YYNGEE, per germline. There are 15 residues in the CDR3. The V segment lost 0 bases and the J segment 9 bases; nucleotides outside the gene matches: 8. The CDR3: CASSVESGGPIEQFF. The DNA of the CDR3 is TGTGCCAGCAGCGTAGAGTCGGGGGGGCCAATTGAGCAGTTCTTC.

This clone was seen a few times. The chain uses TRBV5-1 and TRBJ2-2, with D perhaps matching TRBD1 (6 bases). Trimming took off 1 base at V and 6 bases at J, with 10 bases between the two ends. The CDR3 is 14 amino acids. Looked up from germline, CDR1 is SGHRS and CDR2 is YFSETQ. CDR3 sequence: CASSLNRVAGELFF. The CDR3 DNA follows: TGCGCCAGCAGCTTGAACAGGGTGGCCGGGGAGCTGTTTTTT.

To note about this clone: Other DNA sequences in this sample translate to the same CDR3. The rearrangement joins TRBV5-6 to TRBJ1-2, with 8 bases lining up with TRBD1. CDR1 SGHDT and CDR2 YYEEEE come from the germline V gene. Germline trimming cut 4 bases from V and 0 bases from J; bases unmatched to any gene: 5. This CDR3 has 15 amino acids. The CDR3 DNA sequence: TGTGCCAGCAGCCCAAGACAGGGGACTAACTATGGCTACACCTTC. It codes for CASSPRQGTNYGYTF.

The chain recombines TRBV27 with TRBJ1-1; D is ambiguous. Trimming left V 4 bases short and J 4 bases short, with 16 bases between. The CDR3 is 15 residues long. The germline V gene has CDR1 MNHEY and CDR2 SMNVEV (reference sequence). The CDR3 bases are TGTGCCAGCAGTTCCTCGGGTCGACTGGGCACTGAAGCTTTCTTT. It is translated as CASSSSGRLGTEAFF.

This clone was recorded once. The rearrangement joins TRBV5-1 to TRBJ1-2; D unresolved. The CDR3 consists of 13 residues. In germline, CDR1 is SGHRS, CDR2 YFSETQ. V was trimmed by 4 bases and J by 8 bases, leaving 15 bases between them. As DNA, the CDR3 is TGCGCCAGCAGCCCCGCCGGGAAGGAAGGCTACACCTTC. Its translation: CASSPAGKEGYTF.